Sequencing of this TCR beta chain was carried out in a study of regulatory T cells in long-lasting Graves disease. The study, taken as a whole, reports: Rather than thyroid tissue, only peripheral blood underwent study. Persistent disease preferred TRBV28, TRBJ1-2 and TRBJ2-5.

Both iRepertoire HTBI primers and Arm-PCR of CDR3 regions were used to build the TCR beta libraries. TCRdb re-derived calls from the multiplex PCR reads in MiXCR, one entry per CDR3 protein. The sample carries 240,000 or so distinct CDR3 sequences, 20% to 25% recorded once. As to this clonotype: Its antigen is unknown.

Described time point: newly diagnosed GD, antithyroid drugs for less than 3 months. TCR sequences were obtained from RNA taken from PBMCs. Investigators report Graves' disease was diagnosed under American Thyroid Association guidelines. Into tubes containing EDTA, about 9 milliliters of peripheral blood were drawn. Trimming removed 7 bases at V and 2 bases at J, with 12 bases between. The CDR3 is 14 amino acids. Germline CDR1 and CDR2: SGHAT and FQNNGV. Sequencing was performed on peripheral blood mononuclear cells (PBMCs), taken at new diagnosis, from a patient treated with antithyroid drugs. The receptor's source is a female donor with Graves disease. This rearrangement joins TRBV11-2 to TRBJ2-1; D not resolved. Here the CDR3 DNA reads TGTGCCAGCACAACCCACCACCCCTACAATGAGCAGTTCTTC. Translating gives CASTTHHPYNEQFF.